This is a list of T cell receptor beta chains from one sample in a study of Ad26.COV2.S vaccination and SARS-CoV-2 variants. The assay was immunoSEQ multiplex PCR, and TCRdb's table has in-frame clones only and misses some. The sample lists around 420,000 clones; approximately 87% were seen once. Specimen: peripheral blood, collected in a trial of Ad26.COV2.S vaccine versus placebo. These receptors were taken from a person aged 18 to 65 who received the Ad26.COV2.S COVID-19 vaccine or a placebo. The CDR3 runs from the conserved cysteine through the conserved F or W. A D gene is named only where the DNA matches it firmly. For some rows the clone size is stated as once, few or many, or as a class when expanded; others skip it.

V gene: TRBV21-1
D gene: -
clone size: -
J gene: TRBJ2-1
CDR3 protein: CASSKAPSGGYNEQFF

V gene: TRBV5-1
D gene: TRBD2
clone size: -
J gene: TRBJ2-2
CDR3 protein: CASSLTSGVLAGELFF

V gene: TRBV11-2
D gene: -
clone size: -
J gene: TRBJ2-7
CDR3 protein: CASMRTASYEQYF

V gene: TRBV18
D gene: TRBD2
clone size: -
J gene: TRBJ2-5
CDR3 protein: CASSPGTSQETQYF

V gene: TRBV6-2/TRBV6-3
D gene: -
clone size: -
J gene: TRBJ2-3
CDR3 protein: CASSRRGTDTQYF

V gene: TRBV10-3
D gene: -
clone size: -
J gene: TRBJ1-6
CDR3 protein: CATHDSYNSPLHF

V gene: TRBV3-1/TRBV3-2
D gene: TRBD2
clone size: -
J gene: TRBJ2-5
CDR3 protein: CASSQHPNPAGNARETQYF

V gene: TRBV7-8
D gene: TRBD1
clone size: -
J gene: TRBJ1-2
CDR3 protein: CASSLHGTGIHYGYTF

V gene: TRBV7-9
D gene: -
clone size: once
J gene: TRBJ2-1
CDR3 protein: CASSLEIWDAYSYNEQFF

V gene: TRBV19
D gene: -
clone size: -
J gene: TRBJ1-5
CDR3 protein: CASSIVRDQPQHF

V gene: TRBV14
D gene: -
clone size: few
J gene: TRBJ2-7
CDR3 protein: CASSQPTGTYEQYF

V gene: TRBV14
D gene: -
clone size: -
J gene: TRBJ2-3
CDR3 protein: CASRASTDTQYF

V gene: TRBV28
D gene: -
clone size: -
J gene: TRBJ2-4
CDR3 protein: CASSINNQGAKNIQYF

V gene: TRBV11-2
D gene: -
clone size: few
J gene: TRBJ2-7
CDR3 protein: CASSLVGAYEQYF

V gene: TRBV2
D gene: -
clone size: -
J gene: TRBJ2-5
CDR3 protein: CASTEGVQETQYF

V gene: TRBV28
D gene: TRBD1
clone size: -
J gene: TRBJ2-7
CDR3 protein: CASRPWTGSEQYF

V gene: TRBV6-2/TRBV6-3
D gene: -
clone size: -
J gene: TRBJ2-1
CDR3 protein: CASSYYSDTEQFF

V gene: TRBV19
D gene: -
clone size: once
J gene: TRBJ2-1
CDR3 protein: CASSIVENEQFF

V gene: TRBV11-1
D gene: -
clone size: -
J gene: TRBJ1-2
CDR3 protein: CASSLLGYGYTF

V gene: TRBV6-2/TRBV6-3
D gene: -
clone size: -
J gene: TRBJ2-3
CDR3 protein: CASSWDPILRRRNTQYF

V gene: TRBV11-2
D gene: -
clone size: once
J gene: TRBJ2-3
CDR3 protein: CASSSRTVTRTDTQYF

V gene: TRBV6-5
D gene: -
clone size: -
J gene: TRBJ2-7
CDR3 protein: CATKSGPPGSYEQYF